This T cell receptor beta chain comes out of a study of cytomegalovirus exposure and HLA in healthy donors. The CDR3 runs 16 residues. Germline CDR1 MGHRA, CDR2 YSYEKL. V was pared by 0 bases and J by 4 bases, with 14 bases between. Points on this clone: Additional DNA sequences in this sample encode the identical CDR3.

PCR involved 60 Vbeta and 13 Jbeta primers. Assay: immunoSEQ multiplex PCR; the TCRdb copy retains only in-frame clones and omits some. The sample gives approximately 110,000 clones, around 78% of which show up once; roughly 4% is in the top ten. The specimen sequenced was PBMCs. The clonotype comes from a man aged 40-50 years in good health and CMV-seronegative. The chain links TRBV4-1 to TRBJ2-3; the D gene is possibly TRBD2 (6 bases). Here the CDR3 reads CASSQDRGSGSDTQYF. The CDR3, as DNA: TGCGCCAGCAGCCAAGATCGGGGCAGCGGGTCAGATACGCAGTATTTT.